These 18 T cell receptor beta chains originate from one sample sequenced in a study of Ad26.COV2.S vaccination and SARS-CoV-2 variants (dated by TCRdb to about 2021). Reading the label with the study, this specimen's treatment or condition is: roughly 20 received Ad26.COV2.S at low or high dose, single or two shots; 5 received placebo; per-sample allocation not given. Repertoires of vaccine and placebo recipients were sequenced from samples collected on day 63 after the first injection. Library method: the immunoSEQ multiplex PCR assay. Sourced from immuneACCESS, this table was stored by TCRdb with only in-frame sequences that have V and J called. A share of the clones is absent; for the studies checked, an unresolved V gene accounts for under half, and the remainder has no known explanation. Here the sample has roughly 320,000 clones; around four fifths occur a single time. The biggest ten clones account for approximately 2.1% of the sample.

The input for sequencing was peripheral blood, taken in a trial of Ad26.COV2.S vaccine versus placebo. These receptors came from a person between 18 and 65 years old who received the Ad26.COV2.S COVID-19 vaccine or a placebo.

The J gene is TRBJ2-1, the V gene TRBV5-1; 10 positions match TRBD2. The CDR3 is made up of 14 amino acids. V lost 3 bases and J lost 8; bases outside the gene matches: 5. CDR1 is SGHRS, CDR2 YFSETQ, per germline. In DNA form, the CDR3 reads TGCGCCAGCAGCTCCAGACTAGCGGGCGATGAGCAGTTCTTC. It is translated as CASSSRLAGDEQFF.

This sequence joins TRBV10-3 and TRBJ2-7; D remains unclear. With 10 bases removed from V and 3 bases from J, the gap between germline ends came to 13 bases. This CDR3 is built from 12 residues. Germline V gives CDR1 ENHRY, CDR2 SYGVKD. The CDR3 DNA follows: TGTGCCACCGAAGAGAAGAACTACGAGCAGTACTTC. It specifies CATEEKNYEQYF.

The J gene is TRBJ2-3, the V gene TRBV7-3; 10 bases are shared with TRBD2. V was pared by 2 bases and J by 0 bases, with 11 bases of the junction left unmatched. CDR1 is SGHTA and CDR2 is FQGTGA in the germline V gene. The CDR3 totals 19 residues. In nucleotides, the CDR3 is TGTGCCAGCAGCTTATCGTCCCGATTAGCGGGGGGTAGCACAGATACGCAGTATTTT. Translation: CASSLSSRLAGGSTDTQYF.

This clone was found a few times. J is TRBJ1-5 and V is TRBV4-1; 8 nucleotides agree with TRBD1. From germline, CDR1 is MGHRA and CDR2 YSYEKL. J was trimmed by 9 bases and V by 2 bases; bases with no gene match: 12. This CDR3 has 16 amino acids. CDR3 in amino acids: CASSQQIGQGLGPQHF. Here the CDR3 DNA reads TGCGCCAGCAGCCAACAAATAGGACAGGGACTGGGGCCCCAGCATTTT.

The V gene is TRBV5-8, the J gene TRBJ2-7; a possible D gene is TRBD1 (5 bases). Germline assignment: CDR1 SGHTS and CDR2 YDEGEE. The CDR3 contains 11 residues. V was cut by 10 bases and J by 2 bases, with 10 bases left in between. In DNA form, the CDR3 reads TGTGCCTCGCAGGGAACCTACGAGCAGTACTTC. This encodes CASQGTYEQYF.

The chain uses TRBV6-5 and TRBJ2-7, with 7 bases lining up with TRBD1. The length of the CDR3 is 14 residues. Germline lookup yields CDR1 MNHEY and CDR2 SVGAGI. V dropped 2 bases and J dropped 4; count of bases not matched to a gene: 5. The CDR3 loop reads CASSYDRAPYEQYF. DNA of the CDR3: TGTGCCAGCAGTTACGACAGGGCGCCATACGAGCAGTACTTC.

The chain uses TRBV28 and TRBJ2-1, with 8 nucleotides matching TRBD1. Germline CDR1 MDHEN, CDR2 SYDVKM. The CDR3 runs to 16 residues. V dropped 6 bases and J dropped 1; count of bases not matched to a gene: 8. CDR3 DNA: TGTGCCAGCAGCACAATCACAGGGGGTTCCTACAATGAGCAGTTCTTC. Translated, it gives CASSTITGGSYNEQFF.

A note on this clone: The junction shows a germline mismatch at one end, possibly a read error. V gene TRBV28 combines with J gene TRBJ1-6; perhaps TRBD1 as D (5 bases). The CDR3 totals 13 residues. The germline V gene encodes CDR1 MDHEN and CDR2 SYDVKM. The CDR3 spells CASSDSYDSPLHF. DNA of the CDR3: TGTGCCAGCAGTGACAGCTATGATTCACCCCTCCACTTT.

This clone occurred a few times. The genes are TRBV29-1 and TRBJ2-3, with 8 nucleotides matching TRBD1. This CDR3 is built from 17 residues. V dropped 0 bases and J dropped 0; count of bases not matched to a gene: 8. Germline V lookup: CDR1 SQVTM, CDR2 ANQGSEA. In DNA, the CDR3 is TGCAGCGTTGAAGATGCGGGTACAGGGGGTAGCACAGATACGCAGTATTTT. This sequence encodes CSVEDAGTGGSTDTQYF.

V gene TRBV4-2 combines with J gene TRBJ2-5; the match to TRBD2 covers 13 bases. Trimming at V came to 0 bases and at J to 3 bases, leaving 4 bases not matched to a gene. Per germline, CDR1 LGHNA and CDR2 YNFKEQ. This CDR3 is built from 17 residues. This chain's CDR3 is CASSQDPGLAGEETQYF. The CDR3, as DNA: TGTGCCAGCAGCCAAGATCCTGGACTAGCGGGGGAAGAGACCCAGTACTTC.

The CDR3 spells CASSLLVASGTSGSNEQFF. For the CDR3, the DNA is TGCGCCAGCAGCTTGCTGGTAGCTTCCGGGACTAGCGGGAGCAATGAGCAGTTCTTC. The chain uses TRBV5-1 and TRBJ2-1; TRBD2 matches at 14 bases. CDR1 and CDR2 from the germline V gene are SGHRS and YFSETQ. The CDR3 consists of 19 residues. V lost 1 base to trimming and J lost 6 bases; unmatched junction nucleotides: 12.

This chain connects TRBV5-1 to TRBJ2-7, with D unclear. V gave up 1 base and J gave up 6 bases, with 11 bases separating them. Germline-derived CDR1 and CDR2 are SGHRS and YFSETQ. The CDR3 has 13 amino acids. This CDR3 reads CASSLSPYFEQYF. CDR3 nucleotides: TGCGCCAGCAGCTTGTCCCCCTACTTCGAGCAGTACTTC.

This rearrangement joins TRBV27 to TRBJ2-7, with D possibly being TRBD2 (7 bases). Trimming pared 2 bases from V and 2 bases from J, leaving 13 bases between. Germline-derived CDR1 and CDR2 are MNHEY and SMNVEV (reference sequence). The CDR3 sequence is 15 residues long. CDR3 in DNA: TGTGCCAGCAGTTTAAGGGGGGGGATCGCCTACGAGCAGTACTTC. It specifies CASSLRGGIAYEQYF.

J is TRBJ1-1 and V is TRBV5-4; D not certain. V shed 3 bases and J shed 0 bases, with 12 bases lying between them. The germline V gene has CDR1 SGHNT and CDR2 YYREEE (reference sequence). This CDR3 has 15 amino acids. The CDR3 sequence: CASSSQTLLNTEAFF. The CDR3 coding sequence is TGTGCCAGCAGCTCCCAGACACTTCTGAACACTGAAGCTTTCTTT. The full variable domain, with the rest looked up from reference TRBV5-4 and TRBJ1-1, is ETGVTQSPTHLIKTRGQQVTLRCSSQSGHNTVSWYQQALGQGPQFIFQYYREEENGRGNFPPRFSGLQFPNYSSELNVNALELDDSALYLCASSSQTLLNTEAFFGQGTRLTVV.

The rearrangement joins TRBV5-1 to TRBJ1-6, with TRBD1 identical over 11 bases. The V and J ends lost 4 bases and 14 bases, in that order; junction bases with no gene match: 14. This CDR3 region has 16 residues. CDR1 is SGHRS and CDR2 is YFSETQ in the germline V gene. The CDR3 protein is CASSHGQGAGLQTLHF. CDR3 nucleotide sequence: TGCGCCAGCAGCCACGGACAGGGGGCCGGGCTTCAAACCCTCCACTTT. Using reference TRBV5-1 and TRBJ1-6 for the parts outside the CDR3, the full variable domain is KAGVTQTPRYLIKTRGQQVTLSCSPISGHRSVSWYQQTPGQGLQFLFEYFSETQRNKGNFPGRFSGRQFSNSRSEMNVSTLELGDSALYLCASSHGQGAGLQTLHFGNGTRLTVT.

The V call is TRBV5-1, the J call TRBJ1-2; tentatively, D is TRBD1 (5 bases). The CDR3 spans 13 residues. With 4 bases removed from V and 6 bases from J, the gap between germline ends came to 13 bases. Germline V gene data show CDR1 as SGHRS and CDR2 as YFSETQ. The CDR3 sequence is CASSLTGVDGYTF. CDR3 nucleotides: TGCGCCAGCAGCCTCACGGGGGTCGATGGCTACACCTTC.

This chain links TRBV15 with TRBJ1-5; 10 positions agree with TRBD1. Germline V gene lookup returns CDR1 LNHNV and CDR2 YYDKDF (reference sequence). The CDR3 runs to 18 residues. The junction had 12 bases not matched to a gene; V was cut back by 3 bases and J by 4 bases. CDR3 sequence reads: CATSSLGQGGKGNQPQHF. DNA for the CDR3: TGTGCCACCAGCAGTTTAGGACAGGGGGGTAAGGGGAATCAGCCCCAGCATTTT.

This sequence joins TRBV9 and TRBJ2-6; TRBD2 agrees at 14 bases. CDR1 SGDLS and CDR2 YYNGEE come from the germline V gene. V was clipped by 4 bases and J by 0 bases; unmatched bases: 6. The CDR3 sequence is 19 residues long. CDR3 DNA: TGTGCCAGCAGCCGACTAGCGGGGGGGCTTCACTCTGGGGCCAACGTCCTGACTTTC. Translation: CASSRLAGGLHSGANVLTF.